Shown below are 6 T cell receptor beta chains from a single sample sequenced in a study of cytomegalovirus exposure and HLA in healthy donors. The protocol was immunoSEQ multiplex PCR, while the TCRdb copy is restricted to in-frame clones and leaves out a portion. The data contain roughly 220,000 clones, about nine tenths of them singletons. Sequenced material: PBMCs. All receptors derive from a woman under 30 in good health and CMV-seronegative.

The chain joins TRBV5-1 to TRBJ2-5; D might be TRBD2 (6 bases). Trimming took off 3 bases at V and 5 bases at J, with 17 bases between the two ends. From germline, CDR1 is SGHRS and CDR2 YFSETQ. The CDR3 runs 15 residues. The DNA of the CDR3 is TGCGCCAGCAGCTCCCCAGGAGCCCGGGGGGAGACCCAGTACTTC. This sequence encodes CASSSPGARGETQYF.

The rearrangement joins TRBV5-8 to TRBJ2-3; D is uncertain. This CDR3 contains 14 residues. Germline-derived CDR1 and CDR2 are SGHTS and YDEGEE. Trimming left V 1 base short and J 2 bases short, with 8 bases between. DNA for the CDR3: TGTGCCAGCAGCTTGTCCCCTGTCACAGATACGCAGTATTTT. Protein product: CASSLSPVTDTQYF. Filled out from reference TRBV5-8 and TRBJ2-3, the complete variable domain reads EAGVTQSPTHLIKTRGQQATLRCSPISGHTSVYWYQQALGLGLQFLLWYDEGEERNRGNFPPRFSGRQFPNYSSELNVNALELEDSALYLCASSLSPVTDTQYFGPGTRLTVL.

The chain recombines TRBV7-9 with TRBJ2-3, with 9 bases fitting TRBD2. CDR3 size: 17 residues. Germline CDR1 and CDR2: SEHNR and FQNEAQ (reference sequence). V lost 1 base, J lost 2 bases, and 7 bases stayed unmatched. Written as DNA, the CDR3 is TGTGCCAGCAGCTTAGGACTAGCGGATTTATACACAGATACGCAGTATTTT. Its protein is CASSLGLADLYTDTQYF.

The chain carries TRBV2 and TRBJ1-4, with D unresolved. V was shortened by 7 bases and J by 4 bases, with 13 bases between the two germline ends. The CDR3 has 14 residues. Germline values: CDR1 SNHLY, CDR2 FYNNEI. CDR3 region: CASNMGSINEKLFF. The DNA of the CDR3 is TGTGCCAGCAACATGGGCAGTATTAATGAAAAACTGTTTTTT.

This clone was observed once. The chain joins TRBV28 to TRBJ1-1; TRBD1 agrees at 8 bases. The V gene end was trimmed by 2 bases and the J gene end by 0 bases; junction bases not matched to a gene: 2. The CDR3 is made up of 15 amino acids. The germline gives CDR1 MDHEN, CDR2 SYDVKM. The CDR3 is CASSLRTGMNTEAFF. The CDR3 DNA is TGTGCCAGCAGTTTACGGACAGGGATGAACACTGAAGCTTTCTTT.

The V gene is TRBV11-2, the J gene TRBJ2-7; tentatively, D is TRBD2 (6 bases). The CDR3 sequence is 16 residues long. Deletions cut 0 bases from V and 0 bases from J, with 12 bases between. Germline V gene sequence: CDR1 SGHAT, CDR2 FQNNGV. The CDR3 region has the DNA TGTGCCAGCAGCTTAGACTCGGCTAGCGACTCCTACGAGCAGTACTTC. This sequence encodes CASSLDSASDSYEQYF.